This record covers a single TCR beta chain. In germline, CDR1 is SGHTA, CDR2 FQGTGA. V shed 5 bases, J shed 3 bases, and the junction held 5 bases outside the gene matches. The CDR3 extends over 15 amino acids. The data belong to a study of cytomegalovirus exposure and HLA in healthy donors. Use of 60 Vbeta and 13 Jbeta primers characterized the PCR. The table came from immunoSEQ multiplex PCR; TCRdb's copy has only in-frame clones and leaves some out. The sample consists of 150,000 to 200,000 clones, over 60% of them appearing once. Sequencing was done on a sample of PBMCs. This chain links TRBV7-3 with TRBJ2-2, with 8 bases fitting TRBD2. The TCR was taken from a woman in her thirties or forties in good health and CMV-seronegative. DNA for the CDR3: TGTGCCAGCAGCCCTCACGGGGGGGACACCGGGGAGCTGTTTTTT. Amino acids: CASSPHGGDTGELFF.